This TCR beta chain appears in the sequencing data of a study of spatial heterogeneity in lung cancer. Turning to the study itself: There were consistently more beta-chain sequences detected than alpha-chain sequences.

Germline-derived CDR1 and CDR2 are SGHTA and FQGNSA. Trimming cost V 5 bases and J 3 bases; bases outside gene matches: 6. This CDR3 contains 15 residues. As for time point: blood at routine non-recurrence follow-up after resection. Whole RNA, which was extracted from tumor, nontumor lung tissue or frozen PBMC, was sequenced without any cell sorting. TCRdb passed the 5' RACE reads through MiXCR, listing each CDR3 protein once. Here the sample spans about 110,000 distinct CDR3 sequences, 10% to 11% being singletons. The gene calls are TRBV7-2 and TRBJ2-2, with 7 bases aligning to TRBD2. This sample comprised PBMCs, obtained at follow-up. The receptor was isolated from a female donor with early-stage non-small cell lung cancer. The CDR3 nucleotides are TGTGCCAGCAGCCAGCGGGACCATCACACCGGGGAGCTGTTTTTT. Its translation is CASSQRDHHTGELFF. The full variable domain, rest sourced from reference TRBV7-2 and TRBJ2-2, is GAGVSQSPSNKVTEKGKDVELRCDPISGHTALYWYRQSLGQGLEFLIYFQGNSAPDKSGLPSDRFSAERTGGSVSTLTIQRTQQEDSAVYLCASSQRDHHTGELFFGEGSRLTVL.